What follows is one TCR beta chain and its context. This clone was observed a few times. Its antigen has not been determined. No quality values exist for individual bases; no much larger clone is one base distant. Using the deep immunoSEQ assay, TCR CDR3 regions were amplified from genomic DNA by multiplex PCR. For each cell subset, the extracted genomic DNA was distributed evenly across all wells of several immunoSEQ 96-well plates, and each plate served as one replicate. For unsorted PBMC, around 290 ng of genomic DNA, equivalent to 30,000 to 35,000 T cell genomes, went into each replicate PCR. Ten immunoSEQ deep assay plates were used to sequence the unsorted PBMC genomic DNA. Purified libraries were quantified with a Qubit 3.0 fluorometer, sized on a Bioanalyzer 2100, and re-quantified with the KAPA Library Quantification kit. A separate single-read 150-cycle Illumina NextSeq 550 flow cell was used to sequence each immunoSEQ 96-well plate. The original methods were these. Because the immunoSEQ output included only junctional sequences and no quality scores, the filtering could not be the same as the filtering used for full-length reads. To assign V/J genes and CDR3, sequences were annotated using PyIR, a Python wrapper for IgBLAST v1.9, with IMGT germline references. Any read was removed if the V/J assignment was weak (E-value above 1e-6), the CDR3 was missing, or the read contained stop codons, out-of-frame junctions, or ambiguous translated residues. A V3J clonotype was defined by an identical inferred V gene, J gene, and CDR3 amino acid sequence. The percentage overlap between two repertoires was calculated by dividing the number of shared unique clonotypes by the size of the smaller repertoire. Repertoire richness was assessed with RTK rarefaction, the Chao1 estimator, and Recon v2.1 estimates of unobserved clonotypes. The table was pulled from immuneACCESS by TCRdb, which kept in-frame rearrangements only. Such tables lose some clones; where checked, under half of the loss comes from unresolved V genes, and the rest has no known cause. V, J and clone size were drawn from that table, and D and trimming were deduced from the DNA. For this sample there are about 500,000 clones; approximately 80% appear just once. The ten biggest clones cover around 12% of the sample.

The donors were healthy, HIV-negative adults who had no recently reported acute infections or vaccinations. All donors were Caucasian adults living in Nashville, Tennessee, USA. For unsorted samples, tens of millions of PBMCs were counted and genomic DNA was extracted with the QIAamp DNA Blood Mini kit. Blood was collected by leukapheresis, and PBMCs were isolated by Ficoll-Histopaque density gradient centrifugation and then cryopreserved in liquid nitrogen vapor phase. The data are from a study of shared clonotypes between healthy human individuals (TCRdb year 2020). General notes on the study: Two women and a few men aged 18 to 49 years were included in the cohort. The study deeply sequenced blood TCR repertoires of several healthy adults to estimate repertoire size and the extent of clonotype sharing between individuals. Different laboratories and diverse techniques were used to prepare libraries and sequence TCR repertoires, to increase sequencing depth and limit assay-specific biases. Per donor, leukapheresis produced somewhere between about 0.8 and 9.5 billion PBMCs.

From its cysteine to its phenylalanine, the CDR3 spans 15 amino acids. Only the CDR3 region is kept as DNA, spanning 45 bases read in frame from base 1. Based on the germline V gene, the CDR1 and CDR2 sequences are SGHNT and YENEEA. V has 0 bases trimmed and J has 2 bases trimmed; junction bases matching no gene number 2. What the work shows at the level of the full study, not this receptor alone: The genetic and exposure-history diversity represented was limited by the small number of donors. Pairwise subsampling indicated that sequencing depth was expected to affect the degree of clonotype sharing among donors. Sampling was restricted to blood, and TCR repertoires in tissue are likely to differ from TCR repertoires in blood.

The V gene is TRBV11-3 and the J gene is TRBJ2-7; 9 bases in the junction line up with TRBD2. The TCR was taken from a woman between 40 and 50 years old in good health. Some clones in this sample may be carry-over from other donors' samples. Source material: PBMCs. The bases read TGTGCCAGCAGCTTAGAAGCGGGAGGTACCTACGAGCAGTACTTC. Protein translation: CASSLEAGGTYEQYF.